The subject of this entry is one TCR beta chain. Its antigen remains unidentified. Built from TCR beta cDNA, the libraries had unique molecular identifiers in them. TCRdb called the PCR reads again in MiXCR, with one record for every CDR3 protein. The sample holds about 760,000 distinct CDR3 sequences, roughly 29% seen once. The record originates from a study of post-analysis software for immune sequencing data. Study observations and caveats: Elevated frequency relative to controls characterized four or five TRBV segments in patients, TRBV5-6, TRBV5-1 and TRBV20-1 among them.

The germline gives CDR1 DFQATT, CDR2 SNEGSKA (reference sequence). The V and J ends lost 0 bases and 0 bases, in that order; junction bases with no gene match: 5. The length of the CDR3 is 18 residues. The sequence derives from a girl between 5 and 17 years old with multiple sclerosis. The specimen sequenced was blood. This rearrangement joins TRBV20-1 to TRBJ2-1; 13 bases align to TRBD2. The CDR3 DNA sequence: TGCAGTGCTAGAGACCGGAGACTAGCGGGAGGCTCCTACAATGAGCAGTTCTTC. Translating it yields CSARDRRLAGGSYNEQFF.